The present T cell receptor (beta chain) was sequenced within a study of T cells in Graves' hyperthyroidism and ophthalmopathy. Findings and limits, study-wide: A model built on 13 V-J features separated ophthalmopathy from stable hyperthyroidism. The blood repertoire included most of the expanded thyroid clonotypes above 0.001.

From RNA transcripts, TCR beta CDR3 regions were amplified. The HTBI primer set served for first-round RT-PCR of the TCR CDR3. TCRdb itself ran the multiplex PCR reads through MiXCR, one entry per CDR3 protein. Of about 700,000 distinct CDR3 sequences listed, approximately 42% were seen once; the top ten hold about 7.2%. Germline V CDR1 and CDR2: SQVTM, ANQGSEA. CDR3 size: 11 residues. Trimming removed 8 bases at V and 9 bases at J, with 14 bases between. Notes on this clonotype: Its antigen is unknown.

The rearrangement links TRBV29-1 to TRBJ1-5; the D gene is possibly TRBD1 (5 bases). This sequence originates from an adult man with Graves' disease, either hyperthyroidism or ophthalmopathy (not recorded which). Sequenced input: peripheral blood or thyroid tissue (not recorded which). The CDR3 is CSLDGGGPQHF. CDR3 DNA: TGCAGCTTAGATGGGGGAGGGCCCCAGCATTTT.